This entry lists 30 T cell receptor beta chains sequenced from one sample in a study of blood T cell repertoires in COVID-19. Sequencing was performed with immunoSEQ multiplex PCR; in TCRdb, only in-frame clones are kept and a portion is missing. The table lists about 220,000 clones, 85% to 90% of them singletons, with about 3.3% in the top ten. Sequencing was done on a sample of PBMCs or T cells enriched from blood (not recorded which). Receptors originate from a woman aged 18-35 years in a cohort exposed to, infected with or recovered from COVID-19 (not recorded which).

The chain is built from TRBV6-5 and TRBJ2-7, with D unclear. Germline V gene lookup returns CDR1 MNHEY and CDR2 SVGAGI. Trimming stripped 7 bases from V and 4 bases from J, with 17 bases between. The CDR3 is made up of 14 amino acids. The CDR3 protein is CASTSSRALYEQYF. DNA of the CDR3: TGTGCCAGCACAAGCTCTAGAGCCCTTTACGAGCAGTACTTC.

This clone was detected only once. The chain employs TRBV5-3 and TRBJ1-4, with D possibly being TRBD1 (6 bases). TRBV5-3 is labeled an ORF, and its function is uncertain. The CDR3 sequence is 14 residues long. V shed 1 base and J shed 11 bases, with 15 bases lying between them. The CDR3 nucleotides read TGTGCCAGAAGCTTGAGACAGGTGGATGGGAAACTGTTTTTT. Residues: CARSLRQVDGKLFF.

The gene calls are TRBV7-2 and TRBJ2-1; the match to TRBD1 covers 10 bases. Losses at the gene ends were 3 bases for V and 0 bases for J; bases not matched to a gene: 5. Germline values: CDR1 SGHTA, CDR2 FQGNSA. The CDR3 is 17 residues long. CDR3 sequence reads: CASSFATGGASYNEQFF. The CDR3 nucleotides read TGTGCCAGCAGCTTTGCGACAGGGGGCGCCTCCTACAATGAGCAGTTCTTC.

The chain joins TRBV13 to TRBJ2-1; 12 bases align to TRBD2. V lost 5 bases, J lost 2 bases, and 4 bases stayed unmatched. The CDR3 spans 16 residues. The germline V gene encodes CDR1 PRHDT and CDR2 FYEKMQ (reference sequence). In nucleotides, the CDR3 is TGTGCCAGCAGCCCGAGGACTAGCGGGACCTACAATGAGCAGTTCTTC. Residues: CASSPRTSGTYNEQFF. The variable domain in full, completed from reference TRBV13 and TRBJ2-1, reads AAGVIQSPRHLIKEKRETATLKCYPIPRHDTVYWYQQGPGQDPQFLISFYEKMQSDKGSIPDRFSAQQFSDYHSELNMSSLELGDSALYFCASSPRTSGTYNEQFFGPGTRLTVL.

This chain links TRBV11-2 with TRBJ1-2; TRBD1 aligns across 7 bases. The J segment lost 4 bases and the V segment lost 0 bases, leaving 5 bases of the junction unmatched. This CDR3 is built from 15 residues. Germline V gives CDR1 SGHAT, CDR2 FQNNGV. CDR3 DNA: TGTGCCAGCAGCTTAGAAGGGGGCGCGGTCTATGGCTACACCTTC. It codes for CASSLEGGAVYGYTF.

This rearrangement joins TRBV6-5 to TRBJ1-1; D ambiguous. Trimming removed 0 bases at V and 7 bases at J, with 12 bases between. This CDR3 comprises 14 residues. The germline gives CDR1 MNHEY, CDR2 SVGAGI. The CDR3 protein is CASSYSADSNEAFF. In nucleotides, the CDR3 is TGTGCCAGCAGTTACTCTGCGGATTCTAATGAAGCTTTCTTT.

V usage is TRBV5-1 and J usage is TRBJ2-1; 16 bases fit TRBD2. The CDR3 runs to 18 residues. Germline CDR1 is SGHRS and CDR2 is YFSETQ. Trimming cost V 4 bases and J 5 bases; bases outside gene matches: 9. The CDR3 DNA reads TGCGCCAGCAGCCCGGGGACTAGCGGGAGGGCCTCGGACAATGAGCAGTTCTTC. It specifies CASSPGTSGRASDNEQFF.

This chain links TRBV5-1 with TRBJ2-1; TRBD2 aligns across 8 bases. V was pared by 4 bases and J by 5 bases, with 11 bases of the junction left unmatched. Looked up from germline, CDR1 is SGHRS and CDR2 is YFSETQ. The CDR3 runs to 16 residues. CDR3: CASSERKSGSDNEQFF. CDR3 bases: TGCGCCAGCAGCGAGCGGAAAAGCGGGAGTGACAATGAGCAGTTCTTC.

The CDR3 here is CASSLRGWETQYF. The CDR3 DNA sequence: TGTGCCAGCAGTCTCCGGGGTTGGGAGACCCAGTACTTC. The chain couples TRBV6-5 to TRBJ2-5, with a weak D call TRBD2 (5 bases). The CDR3 is 13 amino acids. Trimming removed 5 bases from V and 5 bases from J, with 12 bases in between. Germline V gene sequence: CDR1 MNHEY, CDR2 SVGAGI.

The V call is TRBV25-1, the J call TRBJ2-7, with a tentative D call TRBD2 (5 bases). V lost 7 bases and J 2 bases, leaving 12 bases between the germline ends. Germline CDR1 is MGHDK and CDR2 is SYGVNS. The CDR3 is 13 amino acids. The CDR3 DNA is TGTGCCAGCACGGGGTCCCATACCTACGAGCAGTACTTC. This translates into CASTGSHTYEQYF.

The V call is TRBV5-8, the J call TRBJ1-3; D not certain. V was trimmed by 0 bases and J by 3 bases, leaving 7 bases between them. Germline CDR1 and CDR2: SGHTS and YDEGEE. The CDR3 consists of 14 residues. CDR3 sequence: CASSLDSFGNTIYF. The CDR3 DNA reads as TGTGCCAGCAGCTTGGACAGCTTTGGAAACACCATATATTTT.

The chain uses TRBV9 and TRBJ2-7; 10 bases map to TRBD1. This CDR3 contains 17 residues. The germline V gene has CDR1 SGDLS and CDR2 YYNGEE. V was clipped by 1 base and J by 6 bases; unmatched bases: 13. The CDR3 nucleotides are TGTGCCAGCAGCGTACTCCAAGCCGGGACAGGGGATGGCGAGCAGTACTTC. It encodes CASSVLQAGTGDGEQYF.

This clone was counted a single time. The genes are TRBV11-2 and TRBJ2-1; 13 nucleotides agree with TRBD2. The CDR3 sequence is 15 residues long. Germline V gene lookup returns CDR1 SGHAT and CDR2 FQNNGV. The V and J ends lost 5 bases and 5 bases, in that order; junction bases with no gene match: 3. The CDR3 coding sequence is TGTGCCAGCAGCCCAGGGACTAGCGGGAACAATGAGCAGTTCTTC. It yields the protein CASSPGTSGNNEQFF.

The chain has TRBV30 and TRBJ2-7; D is perhaps TRBD1 (6 bases). CDR1 and CDR2 (germline): GTSNPN, SVGIG (reference sequence). The CDR3 is 13 residues long. Trimming took off 0 bases at V and 2 bases at J, with 8 bases between the two ends. Here the CDR3 DNA reads TGTGCCTGGAGTGTATCAGGGGCCTACGAGCAGTACTTC. Residues: CAWSVSGAYEQYF.

The chain carries TRBV10-3 and TRBJ1-1, with 10 bases aligning to TRBD1. Germline V gene lookup returns CDR1 ENHRY and CDR2 SYGVKD. V lost 4 bases to trimming and J lost 8 bases; unmatched junction nucleotides: 1. This CDR3 is 12 amino acids long. The DNA of the CDR3 is TGTGCCATCAGTGGACAGGGGGCGGAAGCTTTCTTT. It translates to CAISGQGAEAFF.

This chain links TRBV30 with TRBJ1-5; 7 bases line up with TRBD1. The germline V gene has CDR1 GTSNPN and CDR2 SVGIG (reference sequence). V lost 7 bases and J lost 3; bases outside the gene matches: 3. The CDR3 length is 12 residues. In DNA, the CDR3 is TGTGCCTCCGACAGGGACAATCAGCCCCAGCATTTT. Translated, it gives CASDRDNQPQHF.

V and J are TRBV30 and TRBJ2-1, with TRBD2 matching 8 bases. CDR3 size: 11 residues. Germline lookup yields CDR1 GTSNPN and CDR2 SVGIG (reference sequence). CDR3 in DNA: TGTAGCAGCGGGAGAGGCAATGAGCAGTTCTTC. It encodes CSSGRGNEQFF.

This clone was recorded only once. This chain links TRBV2 with TRBJ2-1, with 8 bases matching TRBD1. Germline loops: CDR1 SNHLY, CDR2 FYNNEI. The CDR3 covers 15 residues. V lost 3 bases to trimming and J lost 7 bases; unmatched junction nucleotides: 8. The CDR3 region is CASSDIQGAGNEQFF. The CDR3 DNA reads as TGTGCCAGCAGTGATATTCAGGGGGCGGGGAATGAGCAGTTCTTC.

This chain connects TRBV7-6 to TRBJ1-5; 8 nucleotides agree with TRBD1. Unmatched junction bases numbered 7, after V lost 5 bases and J lost 4 bases. This CDR3 spans 15 amino acids. Germline CDR1 SGHVS, CDR2 FNYEAQ. Here the CDR3 reads CASSRRTGRNQPQHF. Written as DNA, the CDR3 is TGTGCCAGCAGCCGAAGGACAGGGAGGAATCAGCCCCAGCATTTT.

This clone has at least ten counts. The V and J genes are TRBV18 and TRBJ2-1, with D possibly matching TRBD1 (5 bases). CDR1 and CDR2 from the germline V gene are KGHSH and LQKENI. V lost 0 bases and J lost 10, with 13 bases in between. This CDR3 is 14 amino acids long. The chain's CDR3 is CASSPPDMRIEQFF. The CDR3 nucleotides are TGTGCCAGCTCACCACCGGACATGAGGATAGAGCAGTTCTTC.

This sequence joins TRBV7-2 and TRBJ2-7; the match to TRBD2 covers 9 bases. Trimming removed 1 base from V and 3 bases from J; junction bases left unmatched: 4. The length of the CDR3 is 15 residues. Germline CDR1 is SGHTA and CDR2 is FQGNSA. The CDR3 nucleotides are TGTGCCAGCAGCTTAGTGGCTAGCGGGATCTACGAGCAGTACTTC. Translation: CASSLVASGIYEQYF.

The chain couples TRBV6-2 or TRBV6-3 to TRBJ2-1, with 8 bases fitting TRBD2. V lost 4 bases to trimming and J lost 12 bases; unmatched junction nucleotides: 11. This CDR3 region has 14 residues. In germline, CDR1 is MNHEY, CDR2 SVGEGT. This chain's CDR3 is CASSFAGGDGRQFF. CDR3 coding DNA: TGTGCCAGCAGTTTTGCGGGGGGCGATGGTCGGCAGTTCTTC.

This chain links TRBV5-4 with TRBJ2-3, with 7 bases identical to TRBD1. Germline assignment: CDR1 SGHNT and CDR2 YYREEE (reference sequence). J lost 3 bases, V lost 4 bases, and 8 bases had no gene match. The CDR3 runs 15 residues. The CDR3 nucleotides read TGTGCCAGCAGCGTTGCTGGGACAGTAACAGATACGCAGTATTTT. It is translated as CASSVAGTVTDTQYF.

Note on this clone: Other DNA variants within this sample encode the same CDR3. The chain joins TRBV11-2 to TRBJ1-1; D is uncertain. Germline V lookup: CDR1 SGHAT, CDR2 FQNNGV. The CDR3 has 14 amino acids. Trimming shortened V by 1 base and J by 5 bases, and 11 bases separated the two germline ends. The CDR3 region has the DNA TGTGCCAGCAGCTTAGTACGGGGAGGAACTGAAGCTTTCTTT. This encodes CASSLVRGGTEAFF.

The chain employs TRBV6-5 and TRBJ2-1, with D possibly matching TRBD1 (6 bases). Germline assignment: CDR1 MNHEY and CDR2 SVGAGI. V gave up 4 bases and J gave up 4 bases, with 8 bases separating them. The CDR3 loop spans 13 amino acids. The CDR3 DNA reads TGTGCCAGCAGTTCCGGACAGTACAATGAGCAGTTCTTC. Amino acid sequence: CASSSGQYNEQFF.

This sequence joins TRBV10-3 and TRBJ2-3; 9 bases align to TRBD1. CDR1 is ENHRY, CDR2 SYGVKD, per germline. The trim removed 10 bases at V and 6 bases at J, leaving 11 bases unmatched. This CDR3 region has 14 residues. The CDR3 region has the DNA TGTGCCACGTTGATCGGGACAGGGCCCGATACGCAGTATTTT. As protein: CATLIGTGPDTQYF.

The V call is TRBV3-1 (or the pseudogene TRBV3-2), the J call TRBJ2-6; 9 nucleotides line up with TRBD1. Trimming removed 1 base from V and 2 bases from J; junction bases left unmatched: 0. Germline V CDR1 and CDR2: LGHDT, YNNKEL (reference sequence). The CDR3 is made up of 16 amino acids. CDR3 nucleotide sequence: TGTGCCAGCAGCCAAGGGGACAGGGCTGGGGCCAACGTCCTGACTTTC. Translated, it gives CASSQGDRAGANVLTF.

This rearrangement joins TRBV6-2 or TRBV6-3 to TRBJ1-1; maybe TRBD1 (5 bases). The V end was cut by 2 bases, the J end by 1 base, with 8 bases between. Germline values: CDR1 MNHEY, CDR2 SVGEGT. The CDR3 sequence is 14 residues long. CDR3 sequence reads: CASSYTDRNTEAFF. DNA for the CDR3: TGTGCCAGCAGTTACACCGACAGGAACACTGAAGCTTTCTTT.

In its sample, this clone was seen a few times. V usage is TRBV7-9 and J usage is TRBJ1-4, with 8 bases identical to TRBD1. From germline, CDR1 is SEHNR and CDR2 FQNEAQ (reference sequence). V was pared by 4 bases and J by 4 bases, with 5 bases of the junction left unmatched. The CDR3 extends over 15 amino acids. CDR3 amino acids: CASSSRDRYNEKLFF. CDR3 nucleotide sequence: TGTGCCAGCAGCTCCCGGGACAGGTATAATGAAAAACTGTTTTTT.

This chain joins TRBV24-1 and TRBJ2-3; D perhaps matches TRBD2 (6 bases). CDR3 length equals 13 residues. V shed 9 bases and J shed 4 bases, with 13 bases lying between them. Germline V CDR1 and CDR2: KGHDR, SFDVKD. The CDR3 here is CATGVGGSDTQYF. The CDR3, as DNA: TGTGCCACCGGGGTTGGGGGGTCAGATACGCAGTATTTT.